Reported below is one T cell receptor (beta chain). The antigen is undetermined. The source of the sample is a study of vaccination and CD4 T cells after COVID-19. Indicated treatment: roughly ten-day PBMC culture with coronavirus spike peptide pools or control peptides (ViraFEST assay). Gathered ahead of the COVID-19 pandemic (2011-2018) were the CD4+ T cells of the unexposed donor. Using peptide pools, antigen-specific T cells were expanded in ViraFEST before TCRs were sequenced. CD4+ T cells that had been cultured provided DNA sequenced with the Oncomine TCR Beta short-read assay. TCRdb passed the PCR reads through MiXCR, listing each CDR3 protein once. The profile shows 7,100 or so distinct CDR3 sequences, 41% of them singletons. V gave up 4 bases and J gave up 5 bases; unmatched junction bases: 7. The CDR3 length is 15 residues. Germline loops: CDR1 MNHEY, CDR2 SMNVEV (reference sequence).

The clonotype was recovered from a human donor in good health. The sample was CD4+ T cells from blood, cultured in vitro. V usage is TRBV27 and J usage is TRBJ1-2; 10 bases map to TRBD1. CDR3 in amino acids: CASSYGGTGEYGYTF. CDR3 DNA: TGTGCCAGCAGTTATGGGGGGACAGGGGAGTATGGCTACACCTTC.